Sequencing of this TCR beta chain was carried out in a study of patients and donors after allogeneic stem cell transplantation (dated by TCRdb to the early 2020s). The library was produced with RT-PCR. Sequencing took place on a NextSeq 550. TCRdb reran the public reads through fastp at Q25 and MiXCR, keeping productive beta chains. Each CDR3 protein gets just one entry, which takes the most common genes and DNA from the rows behind it. The table for this sample lists 400,000 to 500,000 distinct CDR3 sequences; under 20% of them were counted only once. 7% to 7.5% of the sample comes from the top ten. On this clonotype: Its cognate antigen has yet to be identified. Qualities for individual bases were not recorded, and no much larger clone is one base off.

The CDR3 sequence holds 11 residues, the cysteine and phenylalanine included. Just the 33-base CDR3 DNA is kept, in frame starting at base 1. CDR1 and CDR2 were assigned from the germline V gene (reference sequence) as GTSNPN and SVGIG. V gives up 2 bases and J gives up 7 bases, and the segment between their germline ends measures 8 bases. Material: blood, either unsorted or a sorted T cell fraction (not recorded which). Recombination connected TRBV30 to TRBJ1-1; a tentative D match to TRBD1 spans 6 bases. The receptor's source is a human donor who was either an allogeneic HSCT recipient or a stem cell or donor lymphocyte infusion donor (not recorded which). It is not recorded whose cells these are; they may come from a transplant donor. The nucleotide sequence is TGTGCCTGGAGTAGGGGGGGTGAAGCTTTCTTT. This is translated as CAWSRGGEAFF.